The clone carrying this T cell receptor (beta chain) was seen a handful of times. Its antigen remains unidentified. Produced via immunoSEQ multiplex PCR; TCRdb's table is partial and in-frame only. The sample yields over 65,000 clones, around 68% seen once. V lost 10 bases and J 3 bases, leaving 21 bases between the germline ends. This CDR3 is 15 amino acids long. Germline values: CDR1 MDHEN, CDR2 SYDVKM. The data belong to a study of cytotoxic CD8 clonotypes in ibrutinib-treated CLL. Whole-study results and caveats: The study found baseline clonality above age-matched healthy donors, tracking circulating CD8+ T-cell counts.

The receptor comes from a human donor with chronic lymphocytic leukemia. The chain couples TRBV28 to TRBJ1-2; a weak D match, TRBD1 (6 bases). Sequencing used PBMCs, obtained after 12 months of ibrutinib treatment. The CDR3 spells CATTNPGAPDYGYTF. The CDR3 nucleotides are TGTGCCACCACCAATCCGGGGGCGCCTGACTATGGCTACACCTTC.